Presented here are 25 T cell receptor beta chains from one specimen sequenced in a study of OX40 agonist ivuxolimab in advanced cancers. Clones were read by immunoSEQ multiplex PCR, and TCRdb kept only the in-frame ones, dropping some. This sample has around 64,000 clones, with roughly nine tenths found just once. This specimen consisted of CD4+ or CD8+ T cells sorted from blood, obtained in a trial of the OX40 agonist ivuxolimab. Receptor source: an adult with an advanced solid tumor such as melanoma, head and neck, liver or kidney cancer.

The chain recombines TRBV6-5 with TRBJ2-3, with 8 nucleotides matching TRBD2. The CDR3 is 16 amino acids. CDR1 MNHEY and CDR2 SVGAGI come from the germline V gene. J was trimmed by 5 bases and V by 0 bases; bases with no gene match: 7. The CDR3 region has the DNA TGTGCCAGCAGTTACTCGTCGGGAGGGCCGGGAGATACGCAGTATTTT. This gives the protein CASSYSSGGPGDTQYF.

The chain combines TRBV7-9 with TRBJ1-1; TRBD1 agrees at 9 bases. CDR1 is SEHNR and CDR2 is FQNEAQ in the germline V gene (reference sequence). There are 11 residues in the CDR3. The J segment lost 10 bases and the V segment lost 7 bases, leaving 4 bases of the junction unmatched. CDR3 loop: CASNGQGRAFF. CDR3 bases: TGTGCCAGCAACGGACAGGGGCGAGCTTTCTTT.

This clone was counted once. CDR3 region: CASSQERGAGELFF. CDR3 DNA sequence: TGCGCCAGCAGCCAAGAACGAGGGGCCGGGGAGCTGTTTTTT. The chain has TRBV4-3 and TRBJ2-2, with D perhaps given as TRBD1 or TRBD2 (5 bases each). This CDR3 contains 14 residues. Germline values: CDR1 LGHNA, CDR2 YSLEER. Trimming took 0 bases from V and 6 from J, leaving 8 bases between them.

J is TRBJ2-7 and V is TRBV28; no clear D. Per germline, CDR1 MDHEN and CDR2 SYDVKM. V was shortened by 3 bases and J by 6 bases, with 18 bases between the two germline ends. The CDR3 has 15 residues. As DNA, the CDR3 is TGTGCCAGCAGTTTCGGGTTGCGAGTCATCCCCGAGCAGTACTTC. Amino acid sequence: CASSFGLRVIPEQYF.

V and J are TRBV6-5 and TRBJ2-2; 7 positions match TRBD1. Germline-derived CDR1 and CDR2 are MNHEY and SVGAGI. The J segment lost 5 bases and the V segment lost 7 bases, leaving 4 bases of the junction unmatched. This CDR3 spans 13 amino acids. This CDR3 reads CASTYRGTGELFF. Here the CDR3 DNA reads TGTGCCAGCACCTACAGGGGTACCGGGGAGCTGTTTTTT.

This chain uses TRBV11-3 with TRBJ2-1, with TRBD2 matching over 7 bases. The length of the CDR3 is 15 residues. Germline assignment: CDR1 SGHNT and CDR2 YENEEA. V gave up 4 bases and J gave up 0 bases; unmatched junction bases: 3. CDR3 sequence reads: CASSSSGFSYNEQFF. For the CDR3, the DNA is TGTGCCAGCAGCTCTAGCGGCTTCTCCTACAATGAGCAGTTCTTC.

The V gene is TRBV5-5, the J gene TRBJ2-1; no clear D. Germline CDR1 and CDR2: SGHKS and YYEKEE (reference sequence). The ends were cut back, 1 base at V and 6 bases at J, with 8 bases in the middle. The CDR3 totals 13 residues. In nucleotides, the CDR3 is TGTGCCAGCAGCTTGTACGAGACCAATGAGCAGTTCTTC. Amino acid sequence: CASSLYETNEQFF.

J is TRBJ2-7 and V is TRBV28, with TRBD1 matching over 8 bases. Losses at the gene ends were 5 bases for V and 0 bases for J; bases not matched to a gene: 6. From germline, CDR1 is MDHEN and CDR2 SYDVKM. This CDR3 comprises 15 residues. CDR3 in DNA: TGTGCCAGCAGTCCGGACAGGGTGAGCTCCTACGAGCAGTACTTC. This sequence encodes CASSPDRVSSYEQYF.

The chain links TRBV11-2 to TRBJ1-5; D possibly corresponds to TRBD1 (5 bases). Trimming removed 7 bases from V and 1 base from J, with 11 bases in between. The germline V gene has CDR1 SGHAT and CDR2 FQNNGV. CDR3 size: 14 residues. CDR3 amino acids: CASTPDRSNQPQHF. The CDR3 DNA follows: TGTGCCAGCACCCCCGACAGAAGCAATCAGCCCCAGCATTTT.

This chain uses TRBV28 with TRBJ2-5, with 7 positions matching TRBD1. Trimming took 4 bases from V and 2 from J; bases not matched to a gene: 4. CDR1 is MDHEN and CDR2 is SYDVKM in the germline V gene. The CDR3 consists of 14 residues. The CDR3 nucleotides read TGTGCCAGCAGTTGGAAGGGACAGCAAGAGACCCAGTACTTC. Translated, it gives CASSWKGQQETQYF. Supplemented by reference TRBV28 and TRBJ2-5, the full variable domain reads DVKVTQSSRYLVKRTGEKVFLECVQDMDHENMFWYRQDPGLGLRLIYFSYDVKMKEKGDIPEGYSVSREKKERFSLILESASTNQTSMYLCASSWKGQQETQYFGPGTRLLVL.

This clone came up once. This sequence joins TRBV21-1 and TRBJ2-1; the tabulated D call, TRBD2, remains unverified against the DNA. TRBV21-1 is a listed pseudogene. CDR3 length equals 19 residues. The CDR3 DNA is TGTGCCAGCAGCAAAGCCCGGACTAGCGGGAGCAGGCCGACGGATGAGCAGTTCTTC. Residues: CASSKARTSGSRPTDEQFF.

This chain joins TRBV11-3 and TRBJ2-5, with unresolved D. V lost 1 base and J 0 bases, leaving 3 bases between the germline ends. This CDR3 contains 13 residues. CDR1 and CDR2 (germline): SGHNT, YENEEA. The CDR3 here is CASSLVNQETQYF. DNA of the CDR3: TGTGCCAGCAGCTTAGTAAACCAAGAGACCCAGTACTTC.

This clone was found once. Mismatch with germline at one junction end may stem from a read error. The V and J genes are TRBV11-2 and TRBJ2-6; no reliable D call. The CDR3 is 16 amino acids. Germline lookup yields CDR1 SGHAT and CDR2 FQNNGV. The CDR3 nucleotides are TGTGCCAGCGGCTTACCGGGTAACTCTGGGGCCAACGTCCTGACTTTC. Amino acid sequence: CASGLPGNSGANVLTF.

The chain has TRBV28 and TRBJ2-5; D gene ambiguous. Germline V gives CDR1 MDHEN, CDR2 SYDVKM. The V end was cut by 1 base, the J end by 0 bases, with 6 bases between. The CDR3 is 14 residues long. This chain's CDR3 is CASSLLGDQETQYF. The CDR3 DNA follows: TGTGCCAGCAGTTTATTAGGCGACCAAGAGACCCAGTACTTC.

This chain connects TRBV9 to TRBJ2-1; the match to TRBD2 covers 9 bases. Per the germline V gene, CDR1 is SGDLS and CDR2 is YYNGEE. The V and J ends lost 0 bases and 6 bases, in that order; junction bases with no gene match: 7. The length of the CDR3 is 16 residues. The CDR3 loop is CASSVAVAGVGNEQFF. The CDR3 nucleotides are TGTGCCAGCAGCGTAGCGGTAGCGGGAGTAGGCAATGAGCAGTTCTTC.

V gene TRBV6-4 combines with J gene TRBJ2-2; D ambiguous. The CDR3 runs 13 residues. The ends were cut back, 2 bases at V and 5 bases at J, with 6 bases in the middle. CDR1 is MRHNA, CDR2 SNTAGT, per germline. This CDR3 reads CASSDPLTGELFF. CDR3 coding DNA: TGTGCCAGCAGTGACCCCCTTACCGGGGAGCTGTTTTTT.

The chain has TRBV7-9 and TRBJ2-7; D not certain. The CDR3 contains 14 residues. The V end was cut by 2 bases, the J end by 1 base, with 9 bases between. Germline V CDR1 and CDR2: SEHNR, FQNEAQ (reference sequence). The CDR3 reads CASSLIGGSYEQYF. In DNA form, the CDR3 reads TGTGCCAGCAGCTTAATAGGCGGATCCTACGAGCAGTACTTC.

The chain carries TRBV7-9 and TRBJ2-5; perhaps TRBD1 as D (5 bases). The ends were cut back, 5 bases at V and 2 bases at J, with 15 bases in the middle. CDR3 size: 15 residues. CDR1 and CDR2 from the germline V gene are SEHNR and FQNEAQ (reference sequence). The CDR3 region is CASSPMGKGQETQYF. Here the CDR3 DNA reads TGTGCCAGCAGCCCGATGGGGAAGGGGCAAGAGACCCAGTACTTC.

This clone was counted a single time. V and J are TRBV19 and TRBJ1-2; D is possibly TRBD1 (5 bases). V lost 7 bases and J lost 4, with 16 bases in between. Germline values: CDR1 LNHDA, CDR2 SQIVND (reference sequence). The CDR3 loop spans 14 amino acids. CDR3 sequence (DNA): TGTGCCAGTATGAAAGCAGGGTTGGCCTATGGCTACACCTTC. This translates into CASMKAGLAYGYTF.

The CDR3 sequence is CATHPGESGGLDFF. The DNA of the CDR3 is TGTGCCACCCACCCCGGTGAGTCAGGGGGTCTCGATTTCTTT. This chain joins TRBV6-6 and TRBJ1-1; 7 bases match TRBD1. The CDR3 consists of 14 residues. J gave up 13 bases and V 10 bases, and 21 bases lay outside the gene matches. Germline V CDR1 and CDR2: MNHNY, SVGAGI (reference sequence).

This clone came up once. CDR3 DNA sequence: TGTGCCAGCAGCACAACAGGGGCGGTTAAGGAAAAACTGTTTTTT. Protein product: CASSTTGAVKEKLFF. The chain carries TRBV9 and TRBJ1-4; 7 bases map to TRBD1. Germline CDR1 reads SGDLS; CDR2 reads YYNGEE. The CDR3 loop spans 15 amino acids. V shed 4 bases, J shed 8 bases, and the junction held 11 bases outside the gene matches.

This clone was found once. The rearrangement links TRBV7-9 to TRBJ2-1; 9 bases are a match to TRBD2. This CDR3 is built from 15 residues. From germline, CDR1 is SEHNR and CDR2 FQNEAQ (reference sequence). Trimming at V came to 9 bases and at J to 8 bases, leaving 14 bases not matched to a gene. The CDR3: CASTQLAGIRDEQFF. In DNA, the CDR3 is TGTGCCAGTACCCAACTAGCGGGTATTAGGGATGAGCAGTTCTTC.

This clone was seen a single time. V usage is TRBV6-1 and J usage is TRBJ2-5, with TRBD2 identical over 9 bases. The J call is doubtful: the DNA matches TRBJ2-7 better. Germline-derived CDR1 and CDR2 are MNHNS and SASEGT. CDR3 length equals 14 residues. The CDR3 region has the DNA TGTGCCAGCAGTGAAGGAGCGGGAGGAGGCGAGCAGTACTTC. Protein sequence: CASSEGAGGGEQYF.

V is TRBV4-3 and J is TRBJ2-6; D is unclear. The CDR3 is 16 amino acids. Trimming stripped 0 bases from V and 0 bases from J, with 6 bases between. Per the germline V gene, CDR1 is LGHNA and CDR2 is YSLEER. CDR3 in DNA: TGCGCCAGCAGCCAAGATGAACCCTCTGGGGCCAACGTCCTGACTTTC. Its protein is CASSQDEPSGANVLTF.

The V and J genes are TRBV5-5 and TRBJ1-4; D not resolved. The CDR3 totals 13 residues. Per germline, CDR1 SGHKS and CDR2 YYEKEE (reference sequence). The ends were cut back, 4 bases at V and 4 bases at J, with 8 bases in the middle. CDR3: CASSLDNNEKLFF. The CDR3 DNA is TGTGCCAGCAGCCTAGACAATAATGAAAAACTGTTTTTT. The full variable domain, with the rest looked up from reference TRBV5-5 and TRBJ1-4, is DAGVTQSPTHLIKTRGQQVTLRCSPISGHKSVSWYQQVLGQGPQFIFQYYEKEERGRGNFPDRFSARQFPNYSSELNVNALLLGDSALYLCASSLDNNEKLFFGSGTQLSVL.